These T cell receptor beta chains were read from a single sample in a study of blood T cell repertoires in COVID-19. Sequencing was performed with immunoSEQ multiplex PCR; in TCRdb, only in-frame clones are kept and a portion is missing. The sample yields roughly 280,000 clones, approximately 90% seen once. Material: peripheral blood. The receptors derive from a woman aged 50 to 65 who had recovered from COVID-19. Both conserved end residues are part of each CDR3. The order of the fields is V gene, D gene, clone size, J gene, CDR3 protein, CDR3 DNA. A D gene is named only where the DNA matches it firmly. Size tells how often a clone was seen (once, few, many) or the class of an expanded clone, and some rows leave it out.

TRBV5-5	.	.	TRBJ1-2	CASSLLFSYGYTF	TGTGCCAGCAGCTTGCTCTTTTCCTATGGCTACACCTTC
TRBV21-1	.	.	TRBJ1-1	CASKITRSGGRGAAEAFF	TGTGCCAGCAAAATAACGAGGTCCGGGGGGCGAGGTGCTGCTGAAGCTTTCTTT
TRBV27	.	.	TRBJ2-1	CASTTIARRAEYVEQFF	TGTGCCAGCACGACTATAGCCCGGAGGGCAGAATACGTTGAGCAGTTCTTC
TRBV30	TRBD1	.	TRBJ2-7	CAWSVQDRGGYEQYF	TGTGCCTGGAGTGTACAGGACAGGGGTGGGTACGAGCAGTACTTC
TRBV29-1	.	.	TRBJ2-5	CSVVGAQETQYF	TGCAGCGTTGTAGGAGCCCAAGAGACCCAGTACTTC
TRBV28	.	.	TRBJ1-1	CASTPGGVWTEAFF	TGTGCCAGCACCCCGGGGGGAGTTTGGACTGAAGCTTTCTTT
TRBV7-2	.	once	TRBJ2-7	CASSLRTSPYVEQYF	TGTGCCAGCAGCCTCAGGACTTCTCCCTACGTAGAGCAGTACTTC
TRBV5-6	.	.	TRBJ1-4	CASSSRGVLEKLFF	TGTGCCAGCAGCTCTCGAGGAGTGTTGGAAAAACTGTTTTTT
TRBV27	.	once	TRBJ1-2	CASSPIGQPNYGYTF	TGTGCCAGCAGCCCCATAGGACAGCCTAACTATGGCTACACCTTC
TRBV4-3	.	.	TRBJ2-7	CASSQDQGLNYEQYF	TGCGCCAGCAGCCAGGATCAGGGATTAAACTACGAGCAGTACTTC
TRBV7-3	TRBD2	.	TRBJ2-3	CASSLSRGGPDTQYF	TGTGCCAGCAGCTTAAGCCGGGGGGGCCCAGATACGCAGTATTTT
TRBV6-2/TRBV6-3	.	once	TRBJ1-2	CASSSYRDYGYTF	TGTGCCAGCAGTTCCTACAGGGACTATGGCTACACCTTC
TRBV11-2	TRBD1	.	TRBJ1-1	CASSLQGTGRGYTEAFF	TGTGCCAGCAGCCTCCAAGGGACAGGGAGGGGATACACTGAAGCTTTCTTT
TRBV19	.	.	TRBJ1-1	CASTPGAAMNTEAFF	TGTGCCAGTACCCCAGGGGCAGCCATGAACACTGAAGCTTTCTTT
TRBV7-2	TRBD2	.	TRBJ2-3	CASSLELAGSTDTQYF	TGTGCCAGCAGCTTAGAACTAGCGGGTTCGACAGATACGCAGTATTTT
TRBV5-1	TRBD1	.	TRBJ1-2	CASSFFPGQKGYGYTF	TGCGCCAGCAGCTTTTTTCCGGGACAGAAAGGTTATGGCTACACCTTC
TRBV29-1	.	once	TRBJ2-7	CSVASGHVYEQYF	TGCAGCGTTGCTTCTGGGCACGTCTACGAGCAGTACTTC
TRBV19	.	.	TRBJ1-2	CASSPSGQGANYGYTF	TGTGCCAGTAGTCCTAGCGGCCAGGGTGCAAACTATGGCTACACCTTC
TRBV4-2	TRBD1	.	TRBJ2-2	CASSQKQGALNTGELFF	TGTGCCAGCAGCCAGAAGCAGGGGGCCCTAAACACCGGGGAGCTGTTTTTT
TRBV11-3	TRBD1	once	TRBJ2-2	CASRMTGSDTGELFF	TGTGCCAGCCGAATGACAGGGTCGGACACCGGGGAGCTGTTTTTT
TRBV27	TRBD2	.	TRBJ2-7	CASSLVAGASEQYF	TGTGCCAGCAGTTTAGTAGCGGGAGCAAGCGAGCAGTACTTC
TRBV19	.	.	TRBJ1-3	CASSISLSGVRNTIYF	TGTGCCAGTAGTATCTCGTTATCAGGGGTGAGAAACACCATATATTTT
TRBV6-6	TRBD1	.	TRBJ1-1	CASSYSDRSAPGAFF	TGTGCCAGCAGTTACTCGGACAGGTCTGCTCCTGGAGCTTTCTTT
TRBV24-1	.	once	TRBJ2-7	CATSAMTAPYEQYF	TGTGCCACCAGTGCCATGACAGCTCCCTACGAGCAGTACTTC
TRBV18	TRBD1	.	TRBJ1-5	CASSPGTAGNQPQHF	TGTGCCAGCTCACCGGGGACAGCCGGCAATCAGCCCCAGCATTTT
TRBV28	.	.	TRBJ1-5	CASSFGPHQPQHF	TGTGCCAGCAGTTTTGGGCCACATCAGCCCCAGCATTTT
TRBV7-6	TRBD2	.	TRBJ2-5	CASSLGAGGSQETQYF	TGTGCCAGCAGCTTAGGAGCGGGGGGATCTCAAGAGACCCAGTACTTC
TRBV5-1	.	.	TRBJ2-5	CASSLVGRGSMETQYF	TGCGCCAGCAGCTTGGTTGGGCGGGGCTCTATGGAGACCCAGTACTTC
TRBV19	.	few	TRBJ1-2	CASSIATTPYGYTF	TGTGCCAGTAGTATAGCGACAACTCCCTATGGCTACACCTTC
TRBV28	TRBD2	.	TRBJ2-1	CASYSGSSHEQFF	TGTGCCAGTTATAGCGGGAGTTCACATGAGCAGTTCTTC
TRBV7-2	TRBD2	.	TRBJ2-7	CASSLVAGLGLYEQYF	TGTGCCAGCAGCTTAGTAGCGGGTCTAGGCCTCTACGAGCAGTACTTC